This paragraph covers one TCR beta chain sequence. The antigen it binds to is not known. No qualities accompany the bases; no much larger clone lies one base away. The time point label on this specimen signifies: about 28 days (+/-7) after the second vaccine dose. The treatment or condition label corresponds to: meningococcal conjugate vaccine given as trial control. Vaccinee samples came from UK trials COV001 and COV002, including a single-blind randomized controlled phase 2/3 trial of AZD1222 (ChAdOx1 nCoV-19) in healthy adults. Trial participant PBMC samples were collected at day 0 and day 28 after the second dose for TCRbeta chain sequencing. V and J are truncated by 2 bases and 7 bases respectively, leaving an intervening sequence of 6 bases. The CDR3 contains 12 residues, cysteine and phenylalanine counted. Of all the DNA, just the CDR3 is kept, 36 bases in frame from base 1. The germline V gene supplies CDR1 MNHEY and CDR2 SVGAGI.

The CDR3 regions of human TCRbeta chains were analyzed by immunosequencing. Per the authors' processing: Repertoire TCRs were matched against a reference library of SARS-CoV-2-specific TCRs generated with the MIRA antigen-specificity platform. Breadth was defined as the fraction of unique TCRs that were SARS-CoV-2-associated, and depth was defined as the fraction of total T cells that were SARS-CoV-2-associated. Each spike-specific TCR was assigned to its reactive spike region and to a CD4 or CD8 class using the MIRA data. Log10-transformed breadth and depth values were compared by one-way ANOVA with Sidak's multiple comparisons tests. Here the immuneACCESS table is served through TCRdb, limited to in-frame sequences with V and J called. Missing clones are a known gap in these copies; in checked studies unresolved V genes cover under half, and the rest lacks a known reason. Clone size and V and J calls were adopted from that table, with D and trimming inferred from the DNA. This sample lists around 210,000 clones; around 94% were detected once. The top ten hold approximately 1.5% of the sample.

This sample is part of a study of T cell responses to AZD1222 COVID-19 vaccine (dated by TCRdb to about 2021). General notes on the study: TCR sequencing covered fewer than 250 trial participants: 200 to 210 given two doses of AZD1222 and about 26 given two doses of MenACWY control vaccine. Trial participants were enrolled by age into 18-55, 56-69 and 70-plus year subgroups, with roughly 150, 30 and 60 TCR-sequenced participants respectively.

The paper as a whole reports these results and caveats: Conclusions about previously exposed vaccinees are limited because only six or seven AZD1222 recipients were SARS-CoV-2 seropositive at baseline. Spike-specific TCR breadth and depth rose significantly after two AZD1222 doses compared with day 0 and with MenACWY recipients. Reportedly, close to half of the unique spike-specific TCRs recognized epitopes lying outside the regions that are mutated in the B.1.351 and B.1.1.7 variants. Participants were mostly white British and included more females than males, and it was suggested by the authors that clonal diversity may have been underestimated. CD4 TCRs associated with the vaccine covered the entire spike protein, and the dominant responses were in regions 160-218 and 743-854. Because no day 14 peak-response samples were available, the repertoires could be characterized only after the peak T cell response. In the small 56-69-year group, the increase in depth fell short of significance, most likely because of low power.

The TCR sequence derives from an adult who received the MenACWY meningococcal vaccine as a control. The sequenced sample was peripheral blood, obtained 28 days after the second dose of the MenACWY control vaccine. The chain was built from TRBV6-5 and TRBJ2-1, with the D call perhaps TRBD1 or TRBD2, each one matching 5 bases. CDR3 protein: CASSYGGNEQFF. The DNA is TGTGCCAGCAGTTACGGGGGTAATGAGCAGTTCTTC.